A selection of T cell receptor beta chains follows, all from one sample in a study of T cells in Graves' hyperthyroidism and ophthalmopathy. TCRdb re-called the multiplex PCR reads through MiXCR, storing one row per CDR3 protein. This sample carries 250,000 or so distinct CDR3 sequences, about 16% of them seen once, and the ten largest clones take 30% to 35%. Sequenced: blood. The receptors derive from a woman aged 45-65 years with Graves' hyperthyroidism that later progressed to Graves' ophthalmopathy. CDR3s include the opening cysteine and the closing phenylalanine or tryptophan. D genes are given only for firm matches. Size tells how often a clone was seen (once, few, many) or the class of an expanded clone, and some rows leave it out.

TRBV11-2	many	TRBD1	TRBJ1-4	CASSLVVGQGADDGEKLFF	TGTGCCAGCAGCTTAGTGGTGGGACAGGGGGCAGATGACGGTGAAAAACTGTTTTTT
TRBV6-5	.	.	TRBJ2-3	CASCLAASTDTQYF	TGTGCCAGCTGTTTAGCGGCTAGCACAGATACGCAGTATTTT
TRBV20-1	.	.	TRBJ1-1	CSASGVGVHTEAFF	TGCAGTGCTAGTGGTGTCGGGGTACACACTGAAGCTTTCTTT
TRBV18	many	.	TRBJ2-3	CASSPPSGISTDTQYF	TGTGCCAGCTCACCGCCGAGCGGTATTAGCACAGATACGCAGTATTTT
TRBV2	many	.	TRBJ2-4	CASSGGFLAKNIQYF	TGTGCCAGCAGTGGAGGGTTTTTAGCCAAAAACATTCAGTACTTC
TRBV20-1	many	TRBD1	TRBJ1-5	CSATPWRDRGNQPQHF	TGCAGTGCTACACCCTGGCGGGACAGGGGTAATCAGCCCCAGCATTTT
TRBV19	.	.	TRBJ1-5	CASKRLGVMEPQHF	TGTGCCAGTAAAAGGCTTGGGGTTATGGAGCCCCAGCATTTT
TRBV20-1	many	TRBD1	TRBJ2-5	CSARDEGTVQETQYF	TGCAGTGCTAGAGATGAAGGGACAGTTCAAGAGACCCAGTACTTC
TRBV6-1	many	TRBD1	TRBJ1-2	CASSNPTGADYGYTF	TGTGCCAGCTCCAACCCCACAGGGGCGGACTATGGCTACACCTTC
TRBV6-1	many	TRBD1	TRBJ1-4	CASSSTGGWGEKLFF	TGTGCCAGCAGTTCAACAGGGGGCTGGGGTGAAAAACTGTTTTTT
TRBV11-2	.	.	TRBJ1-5	CASSPLEAAGETQHF	TGTGCCAGCAGCCCTCTTGAGGCGGCGGGAGAGACCCAGCATTTT
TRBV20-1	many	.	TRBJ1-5	CSVAESNQPQHF	TGCAGTGTAGCCGAGAGCAATCAGCCCCAGCATTTT
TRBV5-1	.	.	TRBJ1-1	CASSHLDRQNTEAFF	TGTGCCAGCAGCCACCTAGACAGGCAGAACACTGAAGCTTTCTTT
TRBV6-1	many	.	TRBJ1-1	CASSKGRRFEAFF	TGTGCCAGCAGTAAGGGACGTCGTTTCGAAGCTTTCTTT
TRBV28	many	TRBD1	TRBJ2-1	CASRAGGYNEQFF	TGTGCCTCCCGGGCAGGGGGATACAATGAGCAGTTCTTC
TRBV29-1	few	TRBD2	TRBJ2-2	CSVLAGVNTGELFF	TGCAGCGTGTTAGCGGGAGTAAACACCGGGGAGCTGTTTTTT
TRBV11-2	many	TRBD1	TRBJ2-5	CASSSKMDRVGKTQYF	TGTGCCAGCAGCTCAAAGATGGACAGGGTGGGGAAGACCCAGTACTTC
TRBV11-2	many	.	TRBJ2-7	CASSSLEGGKGRHEQYF	TGTGCCAGCAGCTCCTTAGAGGGGGGTAAAGGTCGGCACGAGCAGTACTTC
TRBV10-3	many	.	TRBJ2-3	CAIRSTDTQYF	TGTGCCATCAGGAGCACAGATACGCAGTATTTT
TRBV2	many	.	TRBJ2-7	CASSGDYEQYF	TGTGCCAGCAGTGGCGACTACGAGCAGTACTTC
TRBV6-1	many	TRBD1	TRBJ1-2	CASSPRQGGGYGYTF	TGTGCCAGCAGTCCCCGACAGGGAGGGGGATATGGCTACACCTTC
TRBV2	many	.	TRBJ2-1	CASSQATGTYNEQFF	TGTGCCAGCAGTCAGGCCACTGGCACCTACAATGAGCAGTTCTTC